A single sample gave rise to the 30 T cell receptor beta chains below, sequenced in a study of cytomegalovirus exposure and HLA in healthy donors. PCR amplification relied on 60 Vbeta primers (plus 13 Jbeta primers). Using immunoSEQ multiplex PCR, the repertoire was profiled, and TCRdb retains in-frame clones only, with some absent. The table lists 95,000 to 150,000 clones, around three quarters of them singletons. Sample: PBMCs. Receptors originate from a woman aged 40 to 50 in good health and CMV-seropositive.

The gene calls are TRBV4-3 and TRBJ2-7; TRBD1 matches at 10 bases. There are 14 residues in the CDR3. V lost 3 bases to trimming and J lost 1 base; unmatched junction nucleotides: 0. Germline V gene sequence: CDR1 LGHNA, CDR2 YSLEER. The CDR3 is CASSQDRGSYEQYF. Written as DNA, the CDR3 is TGCGCCAGCAGCCAGGACAGGGGGTCCTACGAGCAGTACTTC.

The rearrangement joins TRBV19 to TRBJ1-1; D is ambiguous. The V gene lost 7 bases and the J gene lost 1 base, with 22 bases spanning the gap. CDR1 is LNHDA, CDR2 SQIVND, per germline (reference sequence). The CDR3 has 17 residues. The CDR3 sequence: CASTKTPGRVGNTEAFF. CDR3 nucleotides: TGTGCCAGTACCAAGACCCCCGGGAGGGTGGGGAACACTGAAGCTTTCTTT.

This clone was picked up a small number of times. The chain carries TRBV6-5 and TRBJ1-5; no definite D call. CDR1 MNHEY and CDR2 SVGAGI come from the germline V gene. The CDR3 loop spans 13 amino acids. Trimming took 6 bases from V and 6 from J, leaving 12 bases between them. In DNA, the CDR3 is TGTGCCAGCAGCTCGGGATTTTTTCAGCCCCAGCATTTT. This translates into CASSSGFFQPQHF.

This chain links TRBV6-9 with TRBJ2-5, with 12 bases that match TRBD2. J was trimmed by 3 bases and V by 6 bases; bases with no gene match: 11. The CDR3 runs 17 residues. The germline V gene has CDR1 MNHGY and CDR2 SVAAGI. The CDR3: CASRTLGTSGPKETQYF. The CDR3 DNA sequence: TGTGCCAGCAGGACTCTGGGGACTAGCGGGCCCAAAGAGACCCAGTACTTC.

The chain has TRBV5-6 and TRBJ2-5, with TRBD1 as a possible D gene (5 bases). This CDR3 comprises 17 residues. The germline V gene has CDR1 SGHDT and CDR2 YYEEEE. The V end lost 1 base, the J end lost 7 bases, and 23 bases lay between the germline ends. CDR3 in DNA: TGTGCCAGCAGCTTGTCCGTAGGGGCTGGGTCCGTCGGGACCCAGTACTTC. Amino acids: CASSLSVGAGSVGTQYF.

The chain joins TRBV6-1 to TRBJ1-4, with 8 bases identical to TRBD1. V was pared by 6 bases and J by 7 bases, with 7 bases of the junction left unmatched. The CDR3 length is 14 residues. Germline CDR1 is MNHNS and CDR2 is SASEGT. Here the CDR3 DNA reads TGTGCCAGCAGACCGGACAGGGTGGCTGAAAAACTGTTTTTT. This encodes CASRPDRVAEKLFF.

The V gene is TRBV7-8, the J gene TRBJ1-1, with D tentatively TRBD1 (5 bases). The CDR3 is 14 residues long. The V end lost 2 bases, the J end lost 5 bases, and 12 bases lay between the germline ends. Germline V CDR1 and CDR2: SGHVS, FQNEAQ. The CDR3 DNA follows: TGTGCCAGCAGCTTAATCGGGGGAAGTACTGAAGCTTTCTTT. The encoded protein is CASSLIGGSTEAFF.

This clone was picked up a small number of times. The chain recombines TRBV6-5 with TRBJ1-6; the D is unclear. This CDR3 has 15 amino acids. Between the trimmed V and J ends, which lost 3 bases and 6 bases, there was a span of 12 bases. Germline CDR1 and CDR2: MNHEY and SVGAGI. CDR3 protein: CASSYYQVLNSPLHF. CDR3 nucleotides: TGTGCCAGCAGTTATTATCAGGTTCTTAATTCACCCCTCCACTTT.

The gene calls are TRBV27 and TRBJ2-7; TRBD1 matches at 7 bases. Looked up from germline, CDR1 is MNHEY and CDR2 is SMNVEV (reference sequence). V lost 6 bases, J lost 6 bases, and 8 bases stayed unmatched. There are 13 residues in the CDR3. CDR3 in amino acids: CASRTATGLEQYF. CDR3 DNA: TGTGCCAGCAGGACCGCGACAGGGCTCGAGCAGTACTTC.

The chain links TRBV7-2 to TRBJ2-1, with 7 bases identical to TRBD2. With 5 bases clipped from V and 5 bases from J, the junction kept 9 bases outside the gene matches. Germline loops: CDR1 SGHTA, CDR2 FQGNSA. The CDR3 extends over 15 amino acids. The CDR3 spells CASSRGRETNNEQFF. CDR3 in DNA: TGTGCCAGCAGCCGAGGGCGGGAGACAAACAATGAGCAGTTCTTC.

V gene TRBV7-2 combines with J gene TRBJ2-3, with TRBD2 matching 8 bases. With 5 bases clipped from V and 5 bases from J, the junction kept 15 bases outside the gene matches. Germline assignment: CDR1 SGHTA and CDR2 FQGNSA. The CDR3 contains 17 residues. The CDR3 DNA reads TGTGCCAGCAGCGCCCCGACTAGCGCGCCTTCTGGAGATACGCAGTATTTT. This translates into CASSAPTSAPSGDTQYF.

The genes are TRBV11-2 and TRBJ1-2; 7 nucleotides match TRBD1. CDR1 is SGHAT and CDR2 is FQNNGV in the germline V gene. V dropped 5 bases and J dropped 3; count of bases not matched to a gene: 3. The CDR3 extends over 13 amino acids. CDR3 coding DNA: TGTGCCAGCAGCCCCGACAGGGACTATGGCTACACCTTC. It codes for CASSPDRDYGYTF.

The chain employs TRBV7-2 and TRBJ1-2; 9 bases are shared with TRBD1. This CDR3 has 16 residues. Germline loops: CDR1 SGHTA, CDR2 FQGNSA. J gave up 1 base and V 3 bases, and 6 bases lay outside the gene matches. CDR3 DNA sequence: TGTGCCAGCAGCTTTGGCGGGACAGGGTATAACTATGGCTACACCTTC. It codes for CASSFGGTGYNYGYTF.

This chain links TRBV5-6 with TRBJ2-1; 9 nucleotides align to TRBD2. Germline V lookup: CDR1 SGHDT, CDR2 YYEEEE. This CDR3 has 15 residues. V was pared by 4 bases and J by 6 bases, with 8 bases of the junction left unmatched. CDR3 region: CASSLSGRMSNEQFF. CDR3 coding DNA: TGTGCCAGCAGCCTCAGCGGGAGGATGAGCAATGAGCAGTTCTTC.

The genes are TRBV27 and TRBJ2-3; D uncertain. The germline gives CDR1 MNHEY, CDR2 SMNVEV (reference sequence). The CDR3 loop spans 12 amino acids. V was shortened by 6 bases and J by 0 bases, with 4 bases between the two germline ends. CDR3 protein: CASRQSTDTQYF. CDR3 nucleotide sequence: TGTGCCAGCAGACAAAGCACAGATACGCAGTATTTT.

The CDR3 region is CASSRGTSGVGEQFF. Here the CDR3 DNA reads TGTGCCAGCAGCCGGGGGACTAGCGGGGTGGGTGAGCAGTTCTTC. The gene calls are TRBV5-4 and TRBJ2-1; 13 bases agree with TRBD2. CDR3 size: 15 residues. Germline assignment: CDR1 SGHNT and CDR2 YYREEE (reference sequence). Germline trimming cut 4 bases from V and 9 bases from J; bases unmatched to any gene: 7.

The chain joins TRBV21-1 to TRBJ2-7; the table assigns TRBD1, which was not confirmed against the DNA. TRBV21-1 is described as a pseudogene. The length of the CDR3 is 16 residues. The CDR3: CASSKVLGQGNHEQYF. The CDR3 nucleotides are TGTGCCAGCAGCAAAGTGCTAGGACAGGGGAACCACGAGCAGTACTTC.

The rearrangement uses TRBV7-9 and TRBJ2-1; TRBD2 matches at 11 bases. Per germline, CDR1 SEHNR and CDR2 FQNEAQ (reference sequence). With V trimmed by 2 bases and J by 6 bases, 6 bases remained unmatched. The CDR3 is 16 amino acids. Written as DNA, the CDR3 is TGTGCCAGCAGCTTAAAAGGACTAGCGGGTCTCAATGAGCAGTTCTTC. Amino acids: CASSLKGLAGLNEQFF.

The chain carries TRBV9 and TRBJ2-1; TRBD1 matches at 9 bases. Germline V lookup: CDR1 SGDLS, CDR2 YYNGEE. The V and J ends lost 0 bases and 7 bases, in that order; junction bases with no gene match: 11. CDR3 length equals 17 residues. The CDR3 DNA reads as TGTGCCAGCAGCGTAGCGGGAGACAGGGGGATTTCTAATGAGCAGTTCTTC. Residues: CASSVAGDRGISNEQFF.

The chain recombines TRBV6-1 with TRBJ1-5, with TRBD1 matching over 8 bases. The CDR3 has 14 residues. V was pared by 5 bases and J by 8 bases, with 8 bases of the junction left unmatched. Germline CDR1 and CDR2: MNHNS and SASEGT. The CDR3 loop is CASSPGGAGEPQHF. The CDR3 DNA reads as TGTGCCAGCAGTCCAGGGGGCGCGGGTGAGCCCCAGCATTTT.

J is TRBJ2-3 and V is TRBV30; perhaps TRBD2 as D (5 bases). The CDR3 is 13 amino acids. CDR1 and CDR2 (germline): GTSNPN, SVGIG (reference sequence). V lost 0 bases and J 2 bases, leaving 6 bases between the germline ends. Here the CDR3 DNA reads TGTGCCTGGAGTGTAGCGGCCACAGATACGCAGTATTTT. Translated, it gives CAWSVAATDTQYF. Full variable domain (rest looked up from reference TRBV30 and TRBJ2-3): SQTIHQWPATLVQPVGSPLSLECTVEGTSNPNLYWYRQAAGRGLQLLFYSVGIGQISSEVPQNLSASRPQDRQFILSSKKLLLSDSGFYLCAWSVAATDTQYFGPGTRLTVL.

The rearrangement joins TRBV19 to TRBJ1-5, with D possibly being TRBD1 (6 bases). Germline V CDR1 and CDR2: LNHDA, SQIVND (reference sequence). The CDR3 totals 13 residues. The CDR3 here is CAGADSLNQPQHF. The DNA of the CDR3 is TGTGCAGGGGCGGACAGTCTAAATCAGCCCCAGCATTTT. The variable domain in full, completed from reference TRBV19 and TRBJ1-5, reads DGGITQSPKYLFRKEGQNVTLSCEQNLNHDAMYWYRQDPGQGLRLIYYSQIVNDFQKGDIAEGYSVSREKKESFPLTVTSAQKNPTAFYLCAGADSLNQPQHFGDGTRLSIL.

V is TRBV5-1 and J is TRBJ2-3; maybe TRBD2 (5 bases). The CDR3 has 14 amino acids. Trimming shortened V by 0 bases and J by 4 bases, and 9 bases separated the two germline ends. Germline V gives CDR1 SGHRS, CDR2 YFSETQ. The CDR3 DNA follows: TGCGCCAGCAGCTTGGCCTCGGGATCAGATACGCAGTATTTT. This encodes CASSLASGSDTQYF. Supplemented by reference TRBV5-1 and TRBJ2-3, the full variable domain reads KAGVTQTPRYLIKTRGQQVTLSCSPISGHRSVSWYQQTPGQGLQFLFEYFSETQRNKGNFPGRFSGRQFSNSRSEMNVSTLELGDSALYLCASSLASGSDTQYFGPGTRLTVL.

This CDR3 is CASSSGDNYEQYF. The CDR3 DNA reads TGTGCCAGCAGCTCCGGGGACAACTACGAGCAGTACTTC. The chain is built from TRBV7-2 and TRBJ2-7; TRBD1 might be the D (6 bases). V lost 4 bases, J lost 3 bases, and 10 bases lay in between. Germline V gene sequence: CDR1 SGHTA, CDR2 FQGNSA. This CDR3 has 13 amino acids.

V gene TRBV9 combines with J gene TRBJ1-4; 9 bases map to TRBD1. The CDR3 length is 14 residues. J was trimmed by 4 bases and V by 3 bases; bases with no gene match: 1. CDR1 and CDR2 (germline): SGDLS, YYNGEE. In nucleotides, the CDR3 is TGTGCCAGCAGCGCGACAGGGGGTAATGAAAAACTGTTTTTT. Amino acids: CASSATGGNEKLFF.

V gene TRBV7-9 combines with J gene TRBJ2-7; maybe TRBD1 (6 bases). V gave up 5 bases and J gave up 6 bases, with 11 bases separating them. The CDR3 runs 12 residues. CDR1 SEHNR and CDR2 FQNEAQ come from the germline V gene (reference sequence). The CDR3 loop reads CASSQLGAEQYF. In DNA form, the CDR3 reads TGTGCCAGCAGCCAACTGGGGGCCGAGCAGTACTTC.

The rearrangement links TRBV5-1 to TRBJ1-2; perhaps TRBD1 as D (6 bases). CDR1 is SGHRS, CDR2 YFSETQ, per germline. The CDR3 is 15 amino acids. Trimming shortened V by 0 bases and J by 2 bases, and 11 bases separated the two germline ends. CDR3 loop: CASSLGGGQNYGYTF. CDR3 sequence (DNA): TGCGCCAGCAGCTTGGGCGGGGGGCAGAACTATGGCTACACCTTC.

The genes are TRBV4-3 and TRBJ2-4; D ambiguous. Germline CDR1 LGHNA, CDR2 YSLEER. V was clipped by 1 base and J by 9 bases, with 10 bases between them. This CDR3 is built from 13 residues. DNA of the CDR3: TGCGCCAGCAGCCAAGTAGTCGGCGGCATTCAGTACTTC. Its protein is CASSQVVGGIQYF.

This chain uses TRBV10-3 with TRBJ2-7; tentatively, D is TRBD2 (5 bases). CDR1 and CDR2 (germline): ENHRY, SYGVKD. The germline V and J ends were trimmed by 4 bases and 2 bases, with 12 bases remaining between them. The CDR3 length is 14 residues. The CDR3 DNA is TGTGCCATCAGTGGTGATTGGGAGCCCTACGAGCAGTACTTC. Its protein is CAISGDWEPYEQYF.

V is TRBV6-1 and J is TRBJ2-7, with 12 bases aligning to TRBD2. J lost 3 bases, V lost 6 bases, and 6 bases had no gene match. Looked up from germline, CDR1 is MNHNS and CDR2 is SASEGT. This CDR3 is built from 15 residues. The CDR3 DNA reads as TGTGCCAGCAGGGCTGGACTAGCGGGGCTCTACGAGCAGTACTTC. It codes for CASRAGLAGLYEQYF.